This TCR beta chain came from a study of blood T cell repertoires in COVID-19. TCRdb's copy holds only in-frame clones and misses some; the assay was immunoSEQ multiplex PCR. Here the sample spans around 140,000 clones, 70% to 90% being singletons. Germline V gives CDR1 SNHLY, CDR2 FYNNEI. The V gene lost 6 bases and the J gene lost 3 bases, with 17 bases spanning the gap. The CDR3 spans 16 residues. The sample taken for sequencing was PBMCs or T cells enriched from blood (not recorded which). The sequence was collected from a man over 45 who had recovered from COVID-19. This chain joins TRBV2 and TRBJ2-2; maybe TRBD1 (6 bases). This chain's CDR3 is CASSPLVGAHTGELFF. CDR3 in DNA: TGTGCCAGCAGCCCCCTGGTGGGGGCCCACACCGGGGAGCTGTTTTTT.